The clone carrying this T cell receptor beta chain was counted only a few times. The method was immunoSEQ multiplex PCR; TCRdb's version includes in-frame clones alone and lacks a portion of them. The sample yields 120,000 to 150,000 clones, around 82% seen once. This sample stems from a study of blood T cell repertoires in COVID-19. The V gene's germline CDR1 is WSHSY and CDR2 SAAADI. The V gene lost 5 bases and the J gene lost 4 bases, with 9 bases spanning the gap. The CDR3 is 12 amino acids. The chain joins TRBV10-2 to TRBJ2-7; D gene uncertain. The specimen sequenced was peripheral blood. The sequence was collected from a woman aged 50 to 60 with acute or convalescent COVID-19. CDR3 sequence reads: CASSKSKYEQYF. CDR3 sequence (DNA): TGCGCCAGCAGTAAATCTAAGTACGAGCAGTACTTC.